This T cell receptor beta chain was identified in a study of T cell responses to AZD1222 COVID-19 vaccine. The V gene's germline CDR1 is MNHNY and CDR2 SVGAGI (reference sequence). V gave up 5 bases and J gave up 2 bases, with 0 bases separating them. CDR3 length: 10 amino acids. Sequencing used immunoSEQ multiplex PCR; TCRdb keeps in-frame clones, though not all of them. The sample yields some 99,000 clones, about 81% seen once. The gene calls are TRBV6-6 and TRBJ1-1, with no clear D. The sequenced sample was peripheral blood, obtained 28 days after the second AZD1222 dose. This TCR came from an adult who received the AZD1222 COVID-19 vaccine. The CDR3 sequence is CASSNTEAFF. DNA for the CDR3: TGTGCCAGCAGTAACACTGAAGCTTTCTTT.